This passage covers 20 T cell receptor beta chains from one sample sequenced in a study of blood T cell repertoires in COVID-19. Produced via immunoSEQ multiplex PCR; TCRdb's table is partial and in-frame only. The table lists approximately 250,000 clones, approximately 90% of them singletons, with 2% to 2.5% in the top ten. The sequencing input was PBMCs or T cells enriched from blood (not recorded which). The receptors come from a woman aged 55-75 years in a cohort exposed to, infected with or recovered from COVID-19 (not recorded which).

This clone was seen once. The V call is TRBV5-1, the J call TRBJ2-1; perhaps TRBD2 as D (6 bases). The germline V and J ends were trimmed by 7 bases and 2 bases, with 19 bases remaining between them. CDR3 length equals 16 residues. The V gene's germline CDR1 is SGHRS and CDR2 YFSETQ. CDR3 protein: CASAPRGGNTYNEQFF. The CDR3 DNA reads as TGCGCCAGCGCTCCCCGGGGCGGGAACACCTACAATGAGCAGTTCTTC.

The chain couples TRBV7-2 to TRBJ2-7, with 11 bases aligning to TRBD2. The CDR3 totals 14 residues. Germline CDR1 and CDR2: SGHTA and FQGNSA. Trimming at V came to 4 bases and at J to 6 bases, leaving 5 bases not matched to a gene. The CDR3 sequence: CASSSLAGGLEQYF. The CDR3 bases are TGTGCCAGCAGCTCCTTAGCGGGAGGGCTCGAGCAGTACTTC.

The gene calls are TRBV19 and TRBJ2-2, with 8 bases identical to TRBD2. The V segment lost 7 bases and the J segment 6 bases; nucleotides outside the gene matches: 10. This CDR3 comprises 15 residues. Per the germline V gene, CDR1 is LNHDA and CDR2 is SQIVND (reference sequence). The DNA of the CDR3 is TGTGCCAGTAAACTAGCAGCGGGAGTATCCGGGGAGCTGTTTTTT. Translating gives CASKLAAGVSGELFF. The whole variable domain, remainder taken from reference TRBV19 and TRBJ2-2, is DGGITQSPKYLFRKEGQNVTLSCEQNLNHDAMYWYRQDPGQGLRLIYYSQIVNDFQKGDIAEGYSVSREKKESFPLTVTSAQKNPTAFYLCASKLAAGVSGELFFGEGSRLTVL.

This sequence joins TRBV24-1 and TRBJ2-1, with D hard to call. Trimming took 7 bases from V and 5 from J, leaving 5 bases between them. The CDR3 consists of 11 residues. In germline, CDR1 is KGHDR, CDR2 SFDVKD. CDR3 in DNA: TGTGCCACCAGGCTAAACAATGAGCAGTTCTTC. It encodes CATRLNNEQFF.

This clone has only one observation. The chain uses TRBV28 and TRBJ1-2, with 9 positions matching TRBD1. Germline V gene lookup returns CDR1 MDHEN and CDR2 SYDVKM. This CDR3 has 15 residues. The J segment lost 5 bases and the V segment lost 6 bases, leaving 10 bases of the junction unmatched. The CDR3 region has the DNA TGTGCCAGCAGAGTCGGGACAGGGAAAATGTATGGCTACACCTTC. Its protein product is CASRVGTGKMYGYTF.

The chain joins TRBV21-1 to TRBJ1-2; TRBD1 was called by the table and not checked on the DNA. TRBV21-1 is a listed pseudogene. The CDR3 length is 17 residues. The CDR3 reads CASSKANRDRLVYGYTF. As DNA, the CDR3 is TGTGCCAGCAGCAAAGCTAACCGGGACAGGCTAGTATATGGCTACACCTTC.

The rearrangement uses TRBV6-5 and TRBJ2-7; D may be TRBD1 (6 bases). The V gene's germline CDR1 is MNHEY and CDR2 SVGAGI. The V gene lost 9 bases and the J gene lost 4 bases, with 19 bases spanning the gap. The CDR3 consists of 14 residues. CDR3 sequence: CASAFLDSKYEQYF. The DNA for the CDR3 is TGTGCCAGTGCATTCTTGGACAGTAAATACGAGCAGTACTTC.

The rearrangement joins TRBV3-1 (or the pseudogene TRBV3-2) to TRBJ2-7; a weak D match, TRBD1 (6 bases). The CDR3 contains 19 residues. V dropped 4 bases and J dropped 5 bases, with 30 bases sitting between them. Germline V gives CDR1 LGHDT, CDR2 YNNKEL (reference sequence). CDR3 region: CASSPNVRRTGKGTDEQYF. The CDR3 nucleotides read TGTGCCAGCAGCCCGAACGTCCGGCGAACAGGGAAGGGTACGGACGAGCAGTACTTC.

This chain joins TRBV12-1 and TRBJ2-5; the table's D call, TRBD2, has no DNA check behind it. TRBV12-1 is given as a pseudogene. The CDR3 runs to 18 residues. CDR3 nucleotides: TGTGCCAGCAGCTTTGCTGGCCTAGCGGGAGGAAGGAGAGAGACCCAGTACTTC. It codes for CASSFAGLAGGRRETQYF.

The chain is built from TRBV5-6 and TRBJ2-2, with a weak D call TRBD2 (6 bases). Trimming took off 9 bases at V and 0 bases at J, with 15 bases between the two ends. The CDR3 has 15 amino acids. Germline V gene lookup returns CDR1 SGHDT and CDR2 YYEEEE. CDR3 residues: CATRRRGTNTGELFF. CDR3 DNA: TGTGCCACCCGGAGGCGGGGTACGAACACCGGGGAGCTGTTTTTT.

The chain joins TRBV5-1 to TRBJ2-3, with 11 bases matching TRBD2. V was pared by 3 bases and J by 3 bases, with 6 bases of the junction left unmatched. There are 16 residues in the CDR3. CDR1 is SGHRS and CDR2 is YFSETQ in the germline V gene. CDR3 amino acids: CASSSLAGVGTDTQYF. The CDR3, as DNA: TGCGCCAGCAGCTCACTAGCGGGAGTGGGTACAGATACGCAGTATTTT.

V usage is TRBV2 and J usage is TRBJ2-2; D unresolved. CDR1 is SNHLY and CDR2 is FYNNEI in the germline V gene. Trimming stripped 7 bases from V and 1 base from J, with 7 bases between. The length of the CDR3 is 13 residues. CDR3 in amino acids: CASKQRNTGELFF. In nucleotides, the CDR3 is TGTGCCAGCAAACAAAGGAACACCGGGGAGCTGTTTTTT. Full variable domain (missing parts from reference TRBV2 and TRBJ2-2): EPEVTQTPSHQVTQMGQEVILRCVPISNHLYFYWYRQILGQKVEFLVSFYNNEISEKSEIFDDQFSVERPDGSNFTLKIRSTKLEDSAMYFCASKQRNTGELFFGEGSRLTVL.

The chain carries TRBV3-1 (or the pseudogene TRBV3-2) and TRBJ2-1, with no clear D. Per the germline V gene, CDR1 is LGHDT and CDR2 is YNNKEL (reference sequence). This CDR3 region has 13 residues. Between the trimmed V and J ends, which lost 0 bases and 10 bases, there was a span of 10 bases. In nucleotides, the CDR3 is TGTGCCAGCAGCCAAGATACTGCCCTGGAGCAGTTCTTC. It encodes CASSQDTALEQFF.

The chain uses TRBV4-1 and TRBJ2-3, with 7 bases identical to TRBD1. The CDR3 has 17 residues. From germline, CDR1 is MGHRA and CDR2 YSYEKL. With V trimmed by 1 base and J by 10 bases, 17 bases remained unmatched. CDR3 DNA: TGCGCCAGCAGCCAAGGCCCACCGCCCTTCGACAGGGCCTCGCAGTATTTT. Encoded protein: CASSQGPPPFDRASQYF.

This clone was seen more than once but under ten times. The V call is TRBV7-2, the J call TRBJ1-3; perhaps TRBD1 as D (5 bases). CDR1 is SGHTA and CDR2 is FQGNSA in the germline V gene. The germline V and J ends were trimmed by 5 bases and 9 bases, with 17 bases remaining between them. The CDR3 is 14 amino acids. The CDR3 sequence: CASSPQGPGSTIYF. CDR3 bases: TGTGCCAGCAGCCCTCAGGGCCCCGGGAGCACCATATATTTT. The variable domain in full, completed from reference TRBV7-2 and TRBJ1-3, reads GAGVSQSPSNKVTEKGKDVELRCDPISGHTALYWYRQSLGQGLEFLIYFQGNSAPDKSGLPSDRFSAERTGGSVSTLTIQRTQQEDSAVYLCASSPQGPGSTIYFGEGSWLTVV.

Comment on this clone: A junction end diverges from the germline sequence, so it may reflect a read error. V and J are TRBV19 and TRBJ1-1, with a possible D match to TRBD1 (6 bases). The CDR3 loop spans 13 amino acids. Germline lookup yields CDR1 LNHDA and CDR2 SQIVND (reference sequence). CDR3 sequence (DNA): TGTGCCAGCAGTAACAGGGTTGACACTGAAGCTTTCTTT. The encoded protein is CASSNRVDTEAFF. Combining the CDR3 with reference TRBV19 and TRBJ1-1 gives the whole variable domain DGGITQSPKYLFRKEGQNVTLSCEQNLNHDAMYWYRQDPGQGLRLIYYSQIVNDFQKGDIAEGYSVSREKKESFPLTVTSAQKNPTAFYLCASSNRVDTEAFFGQGTRLTVV.

CDR3 amino acids: CASMAGGNTGELFF. The CDR3 coding sequence is TGCGCCAGCATGGCGGGAGGGAACACCGGGGAGCTGTTTTTT. The chain employs TRBV10-1 and TRBJ2-2, with 8 bases aligning to TRBD2. Per the germline V gene, CDR1 is WNHNN and CDR2 is SYGVQD (reference sequence). V gave up 7 bases and J gave up 1 base; unmatched junction bases: 2. This CDR3 has 14 residues.

The chain recombines TRBV28 with TRBJ1-1; 7 bases line up with TRBD1. Trimming at V came to 6 bases and at J to 1 base, leaving 11 bases not matched to a gene. This CDR3 has 16 residues. CDR1 and CDR2 from the germline V gene are MDHEN and SYDVKM. Written as DNA, the CDR3 is TGTGCCAGCAGGAAACTACAACAGGGGAGGAACACTGAAGCTTTCTTT. This sequence encodes CASRKLQQGRNTEAFF.

This clone appeared once. This chain uses TRBV7-2 with TRBJ2-4, with a weak D call TRBD1 (6 bases). Germline-derived CDR1 and CDR2 are SGHTA and FQGNSA. The CDR3 runs to 14 residues. V was pared by 1 base and J by 9 bases, with 13 bases between. The CDR3 nucleotides are TGTGCCAGCAGCTTAGAGGCAGGGACAAGCATTCAGTACTTC. Translating it yields CASSLEAGTSIQYF.

The chain couples TRBV25-1 to TRBJ2-1; tentative D call: TRBD1 (5 bases). V dropped 10 bases and J dropped 7 bases, with 14 bases sitting between them. CDR1 and CDR2 (germline): MGHDK, SYGVNS. This CDR3 spans 12 amino acids. The CDR3 coding sequence is TGTGCCACCAGGCCCCCAGGGAATGAGCAGTTCTTC. Protein: CATRPPGNEQFF. Based on the CDR3 plus reference TRBV25-1 and TRBJ2-1, the full variable domain is EADIYQTPRYLVIGTGKKITLECSQTMGHDKMYWYQQDPGMELHLIHYSYGVNSTEKGDLSSESTVSRIRTEHFPLTLESARPSHTSQYLCATRPPGNEQFFGPGTRLTVL.